Listed below are T cell receptor beta chains from one sample, sequenced in a study of blood T cell repertoires in COVID-19. Using immunoSEQ multiplex PCR, the repertoire was profiled, and TCRdb retains in-frame clones only, with some absent. The sample yields approximately 140,000 clones, more than 80% seen once. Sequenced input: peripheral blood. Receptors were obtained from a man between 18 and 35 years old with COVID-19, enrolled during active disease. Both conserved end residues are part of each CDR3. A D gene is named only where the DNA matches it firmly. Clone size is not always given. Where it is, it says once, few, many or a class for expanded clones.

TRBD1	TRBV19	TRBJ1-5	NA	TGTGCCAGTACCTCAGGGACAGGGAGTGATCAGCCCCAGCATTTT	CASTSGTGSDQPQHF
TRBD2	TRBV7-9	TRBJ2-7	NA	TGTGCCAGCACCACTACCGGGGGGACCACTTGGGACGAGCAGTACTTC	CASTTTGGTTWDEQYF
TRBD2	TRBV11-1	TRBJ2-3	NA	TGTGCCAGCAGCAAGCGGGACTCTAGGGTGGATACGCAGTATTTT	CASSKRDSRVDTQYF
NA	TRBV9	TRBJ2-7	NA	TGTGCCAGCAGCGTTGGCAGCTCCTACGAGCAGTACTTC	CASSVGSSYEQYF
TRBD2	TRBV7-8	TRBJ2-3	few	TGTGCCAGCAGCTTAGCTAGCGGGAACACAGATACGCAGTATTTT	CASSLASGNTDTQYF
TRBD1	TRBV30	TRBJ2-7	NA	TGTGCCTTAAGGGACAGGGCCTGGGGTGAGCAGTACTTC	CALRDRAWGEQYF
TRBD1	TRBV23-1	TRBJ2-1	NA	TGCGCCAGCAGCCCCCAGGGGGACAGGGGGCACAATGAGCAGTTCTTC	CASSPQGDRGHNEQFF
NA	TRBV3-1/TRBV3-2	TRBJ2-1	NA	TGTGCCAGCAGCCTAGTCGTAACCGGTGAGCAGTTCTTC	CASSLVVTGEQFF
NA	TRBV9	TRBJ1-1	NA	TGTGCCAGCAGCGCAGGACAAAACACTGAAGCTTTCTTT	CASSAGQNTEAFF
NA	TRBV9	TRBJ2-3	NA	TGTGCCAGCAGCGTCGGAGGAAATACGCAGTATTTT	CASSVGGNTQYF
TRBD1	TRBV7-2	TRBJ1-1	NA	TGTGCCAGCAGCTCGCCGGGACAGGGGCCCGCGGACACTGAAGCTTTCTTT	CASSSPGQGPADTEAFF
NA	TRBV9	TRBJ2-2	NA	TGTGCCAGCAGCTCTACTGGGGCCACCCACGGGGAGCTGTTTTTT	CASSSTGATHGELFF
NA	TRBV5-1	TRBJ1-2	once	TGCGCCAGCAGCTTGGGGCCTCAGGGGTCGAACTATGGCTACACCTTC	CASSLGPQGSNYGYTF
NA	TRBV2	TRBJ1-5	NA	TGTGCCAGCAGTGTAAGTACAGGGTACAATCAGCCCCAGCATTTT	CASSVSTGYNQPQHF
TRBD1	TRBV7-2	TRBJ2-7	NA	TGTGCCAGCAGCCGGCGACAGGGACCCTACGAGCAGTACTTC	CASSRRQGPYEQYF
NA	TRBV5-1	TRBJ2-3	NA	TGCGCCAGCAGCTTGGCAGCGGCCACAGATACGCAGTATTTT	CASSLAAATDTQYF
TRBD1	TRBV4-2	TRBJ2-5	NA	TGTGCCAGCAGCTTCGGACAGGGAGCTGGAGAGACCCAGTACTTC	CASSFGQGAGETQYF
NA	TRBV3-1/TRBV3-2	TRBJ1-2	NA	TGTGCCAGCAGCCAAGAGTTCAGGTCCGGGGGGTACTATGGCTACACCTTC	CASSQEFRSGGYYGYTF